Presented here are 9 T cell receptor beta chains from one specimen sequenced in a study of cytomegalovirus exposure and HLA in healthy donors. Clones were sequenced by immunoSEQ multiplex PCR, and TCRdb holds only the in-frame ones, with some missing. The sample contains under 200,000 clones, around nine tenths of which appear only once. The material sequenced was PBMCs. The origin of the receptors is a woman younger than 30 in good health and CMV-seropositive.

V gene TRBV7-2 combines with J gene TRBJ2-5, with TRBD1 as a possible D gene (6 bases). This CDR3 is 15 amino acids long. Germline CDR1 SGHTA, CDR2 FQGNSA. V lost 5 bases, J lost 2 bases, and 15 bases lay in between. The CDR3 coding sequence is TGTGCCAGCAGCCTTTTACAGGGCAGGCAAGAGACCCAGTACTTC. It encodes CASSLLQGRQETQYF.

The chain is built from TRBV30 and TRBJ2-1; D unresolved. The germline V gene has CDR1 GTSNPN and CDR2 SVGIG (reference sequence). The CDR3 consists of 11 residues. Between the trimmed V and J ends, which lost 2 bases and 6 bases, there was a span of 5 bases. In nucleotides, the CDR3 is TGTGCCTGGAGTCCCTCCAATGAGCAGTTCTTC. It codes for CAWSPSNEQFF. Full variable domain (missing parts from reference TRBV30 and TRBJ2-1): SQTIHQWPATLVQPVGSPLSLECTVEGTSNPNLYWYRQAAGRGLQLLFYSVGIGQISSEVPQNLSASRPQDRQFILSSKKLLLSDSGFYLCAWSPSNEQFFGPGTRLTVL.

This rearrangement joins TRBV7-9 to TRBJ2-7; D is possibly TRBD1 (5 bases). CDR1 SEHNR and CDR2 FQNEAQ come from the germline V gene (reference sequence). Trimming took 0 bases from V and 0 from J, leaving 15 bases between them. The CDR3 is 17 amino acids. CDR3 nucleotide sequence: TGTGCCAGCAGCTTAGCGTTAGGCGGACACACCTCCTACGAGCAGTACTTC. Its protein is CASSLALGGHTSYEQYF.

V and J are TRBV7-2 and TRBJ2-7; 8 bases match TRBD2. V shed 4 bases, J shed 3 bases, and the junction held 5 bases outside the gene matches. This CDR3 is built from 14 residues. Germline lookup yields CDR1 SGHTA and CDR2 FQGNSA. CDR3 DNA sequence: TGTGCCAGCAGCTCCCGAAGCGGGAGCTACGAGCAGTACTTC. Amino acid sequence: CASSSRSGSYEQYF.

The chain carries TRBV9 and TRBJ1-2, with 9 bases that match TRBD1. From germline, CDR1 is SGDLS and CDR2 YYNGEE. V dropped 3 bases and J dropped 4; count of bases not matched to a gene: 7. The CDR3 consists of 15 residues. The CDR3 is CASSETPTGGYGYTF. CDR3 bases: TGTGCCAGCAGCGAAACACCGACAGGGGGCTATGGCTACACCTTC.

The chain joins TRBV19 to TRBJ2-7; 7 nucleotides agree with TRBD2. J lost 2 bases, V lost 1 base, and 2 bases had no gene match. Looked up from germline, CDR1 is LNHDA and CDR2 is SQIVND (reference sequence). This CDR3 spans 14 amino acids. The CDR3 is CASSIGDYAYEQYF. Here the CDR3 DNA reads TGTGCCAGTAGTATAGGGGACTACGCCTACGAGCAGTACTTC.

CDR3 in amino acids: CASSLAWLAGELDTQYF. The CDR3 nucleotides are TGCGCCAGCAGCTTGGCGTGGCTAGCGGGAGAATTAGATACGCAGTATTTT. The chain couples TRBV5-1 to TRBJ2-3; 10 bases are a match to TRBD2. Germline CDR1 and CDR2: SGHRS and YFSETQ. V trimming: 0 bases; J trimming: 5 bases; junction bases outside the gene matches: 9. The CDR3 spans 17 residues. Together with reference TRBV5-1 and TRBJ2-3, the CDR3 gives the full variable domain: KAGVTQTPRYLIKTRGQQVTLSCSPISGHRSVSWYQQTPGQGLQFLFEYFSETQRNKGNFPGRFSGRQFSNSRSEMNVSTLELGDSALYLCASSLAWLAGELDTQYFGPGTRLTVL.

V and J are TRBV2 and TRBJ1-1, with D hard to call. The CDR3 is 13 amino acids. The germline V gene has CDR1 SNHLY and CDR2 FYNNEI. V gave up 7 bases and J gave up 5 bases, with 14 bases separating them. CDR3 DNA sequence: TGTGCCAGCATGGCAGAGGCTAGTACTGAAGCTTTCTTT. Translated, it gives CASMAEASTEAFF. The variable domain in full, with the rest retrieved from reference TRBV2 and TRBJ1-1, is EPEVTQTPSHQVTQMGQEVILRCVPISNHLYFYWYRQILGQKVEFLVSFYNNEISEKSEIFDDQFSVERPDGSNFTLKIRSTKLEDSAMYFCASMAEASTEAFFGQGTRLTVV.

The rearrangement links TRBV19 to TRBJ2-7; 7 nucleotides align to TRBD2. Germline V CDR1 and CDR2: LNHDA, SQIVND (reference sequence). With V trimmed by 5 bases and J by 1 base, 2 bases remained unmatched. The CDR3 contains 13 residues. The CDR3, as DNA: TGTGCCAGTAGTGAGCGGGAATCCTACGAGCAGTACTTC. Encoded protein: CASSERESYEQYF.